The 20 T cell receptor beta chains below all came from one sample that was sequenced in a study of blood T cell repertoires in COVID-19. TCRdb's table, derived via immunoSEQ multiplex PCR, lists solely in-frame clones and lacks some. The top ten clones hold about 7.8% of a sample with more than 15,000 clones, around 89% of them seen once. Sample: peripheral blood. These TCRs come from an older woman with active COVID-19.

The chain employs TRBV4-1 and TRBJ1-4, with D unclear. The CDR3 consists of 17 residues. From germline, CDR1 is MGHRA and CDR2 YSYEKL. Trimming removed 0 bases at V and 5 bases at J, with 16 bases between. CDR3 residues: CASSQDLSQPRNEKLFF. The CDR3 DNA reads TGCGCCAGCAGCCAAGATCTCAGCCAGCCGCGGAATGAAAAACTGTTTTTT.

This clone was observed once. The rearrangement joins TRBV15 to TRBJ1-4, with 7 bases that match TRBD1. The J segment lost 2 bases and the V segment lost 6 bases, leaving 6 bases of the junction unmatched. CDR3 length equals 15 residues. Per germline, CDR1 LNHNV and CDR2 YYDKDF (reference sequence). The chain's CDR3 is CATRRKGATNEKLFF. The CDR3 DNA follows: TGTGCCACCAGGAGGAAGGGGGCCACTAATGAAAAACTGTTTTTT. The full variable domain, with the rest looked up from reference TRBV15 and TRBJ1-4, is DAMVIQNPRYQVTQFGKPVTLSCSQTLNHNVMYWYQQKSSQAPKLLFHYYDKDFNNEADTPDNFQSRRPNTSFCFLDIRSPGLGDTAMYLCATRRKGATNEKLFFGSGTQLSVL.

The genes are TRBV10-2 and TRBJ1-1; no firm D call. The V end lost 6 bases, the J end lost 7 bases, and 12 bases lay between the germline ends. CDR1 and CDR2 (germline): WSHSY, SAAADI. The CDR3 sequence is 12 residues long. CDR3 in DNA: TGCGCCAGCAGGCGCAGCGGTTATGAAGCTTTCTTT. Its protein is CASRRSGYEAFF.

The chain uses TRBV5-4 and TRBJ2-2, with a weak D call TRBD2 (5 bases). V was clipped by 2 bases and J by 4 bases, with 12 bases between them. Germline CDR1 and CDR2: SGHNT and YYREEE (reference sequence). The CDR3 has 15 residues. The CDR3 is CASSFGSDFTGELFF. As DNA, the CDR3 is TGTGCCAGCAGCTTCGGTAGCGACTTCACCGGGGAGCTGTTTTTT.

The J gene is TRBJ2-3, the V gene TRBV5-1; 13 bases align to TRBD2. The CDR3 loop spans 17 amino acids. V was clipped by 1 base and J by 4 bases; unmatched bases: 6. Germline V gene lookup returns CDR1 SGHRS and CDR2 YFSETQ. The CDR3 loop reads CASSLTSGGAFADTQYF. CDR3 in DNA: TGCGCCAGCAGCTTGACTAGCGGGGGGGCTTTTGCAGATACGCAGTATTTT. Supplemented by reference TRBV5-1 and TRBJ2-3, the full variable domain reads KAGVTQTPRYLIKTRGQQVTLSCSPISGHRSVSWYQQTPGQGLQFLFEYFSETQRNKGNFPGRFSGRQFSNSRSEMNVSTLELGDSALYLCASSLTSGGAFADTQYFGPGTRLTVL.

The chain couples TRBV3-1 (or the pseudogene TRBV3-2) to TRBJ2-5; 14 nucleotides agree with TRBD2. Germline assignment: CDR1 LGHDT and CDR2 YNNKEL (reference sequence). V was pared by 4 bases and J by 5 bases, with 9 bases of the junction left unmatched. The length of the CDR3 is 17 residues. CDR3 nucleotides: TGTGCCAGCAGCCCGGGACTAGCGGGGGCCCGAGAGGAGACCCAGTACTTC. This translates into CASSPGLAGAREETQYF.

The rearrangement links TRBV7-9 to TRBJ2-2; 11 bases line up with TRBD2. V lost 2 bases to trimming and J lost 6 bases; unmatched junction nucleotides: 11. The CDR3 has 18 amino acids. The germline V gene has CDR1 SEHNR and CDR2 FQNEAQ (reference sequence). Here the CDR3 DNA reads TGTGCCAGCAGCTTACCCCCGCGACTAGCGGGGTTGGCCGGGGAGCTGTTTTTT. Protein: CASSLPPRLAGLAGELFF.

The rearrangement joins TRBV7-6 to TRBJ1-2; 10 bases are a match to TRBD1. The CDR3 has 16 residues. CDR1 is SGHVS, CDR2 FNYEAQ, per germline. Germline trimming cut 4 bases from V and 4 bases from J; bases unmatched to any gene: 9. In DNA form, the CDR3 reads TGTGCCAGCAGCTCCCGGGACAGGGGTTTCGGCTATGGCTACACCTTC. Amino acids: CASSSRDRGFGYGYTF.

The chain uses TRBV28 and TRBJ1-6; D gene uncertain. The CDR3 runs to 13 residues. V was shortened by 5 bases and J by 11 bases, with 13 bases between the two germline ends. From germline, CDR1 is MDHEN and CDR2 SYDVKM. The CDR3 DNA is TGTGCCAGCAGTCTTTCTGGGCGGGCACCCCTCCACTTT. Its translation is CASSLSGRAPLHF. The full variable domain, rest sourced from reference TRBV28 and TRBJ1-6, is DVKVTQSSRYLVKRTGEKVFLECVQDMDHENMFWYRQDPGLGLRLIYFSYDVKMKEKGDIPEGYSVSREKKERFSLILESASTNQTSMYLCASSLSGRAPLHFGNGTRLTVT.

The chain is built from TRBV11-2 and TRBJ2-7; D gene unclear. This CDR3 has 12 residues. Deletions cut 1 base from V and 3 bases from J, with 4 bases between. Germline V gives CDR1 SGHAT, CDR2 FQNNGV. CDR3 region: CASSLGSYEQYF. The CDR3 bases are TGTGCCAGCAGCTTAGGGAGCTACGAGCAGTACTTC.

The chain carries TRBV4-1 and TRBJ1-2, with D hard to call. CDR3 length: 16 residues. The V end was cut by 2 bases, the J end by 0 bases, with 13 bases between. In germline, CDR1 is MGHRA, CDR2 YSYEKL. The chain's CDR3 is CASSQSTSGPNYGYTF. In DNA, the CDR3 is TGCGCCAGCAGCCAATCCACGTCAGGCCCTAACTATGGCTACACCTTC.

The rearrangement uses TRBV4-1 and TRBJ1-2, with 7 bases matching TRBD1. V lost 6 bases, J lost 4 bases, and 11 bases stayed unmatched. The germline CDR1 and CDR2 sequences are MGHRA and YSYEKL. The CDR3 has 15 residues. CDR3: CASSQNRGGLYGYTF. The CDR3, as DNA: TGCGCCAGCAGTCAAAACAGGGGCGGCCTCTATGGCTACACCTTC.

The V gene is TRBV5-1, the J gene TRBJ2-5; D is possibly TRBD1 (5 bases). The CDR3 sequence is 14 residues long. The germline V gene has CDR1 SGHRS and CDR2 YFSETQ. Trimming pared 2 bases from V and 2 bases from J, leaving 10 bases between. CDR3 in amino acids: CASSLSGIQETQYF. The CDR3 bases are TGCGCCAGCAGCTTATCAGGGATTCAAGAGACCCAGTACTTC.

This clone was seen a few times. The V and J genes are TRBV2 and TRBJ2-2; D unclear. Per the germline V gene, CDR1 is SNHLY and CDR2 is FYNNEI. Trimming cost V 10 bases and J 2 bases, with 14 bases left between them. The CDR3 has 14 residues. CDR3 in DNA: TGTGCCACATCGAGAGGAGAAAACACCGGGGAGCTGTTTTTT. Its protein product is CATSRGENTGELFF.

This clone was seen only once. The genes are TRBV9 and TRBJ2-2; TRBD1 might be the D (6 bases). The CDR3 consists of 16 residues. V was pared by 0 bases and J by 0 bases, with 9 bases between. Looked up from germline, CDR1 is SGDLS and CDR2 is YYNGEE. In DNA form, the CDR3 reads TGTGCCAGCAGCGTAGTAGGGACACCGAACACCGGGGAGCTGTTTTTT. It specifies CASSVVGTPNTGELFF.

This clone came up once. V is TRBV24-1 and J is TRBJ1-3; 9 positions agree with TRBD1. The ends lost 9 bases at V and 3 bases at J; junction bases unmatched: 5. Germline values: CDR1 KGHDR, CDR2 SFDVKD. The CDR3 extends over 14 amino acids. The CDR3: CATETGGVGNTIYF. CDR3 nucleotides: TGTGCCACCGAAACAGGGGGCGTTGGAAACACCATATATTTT.

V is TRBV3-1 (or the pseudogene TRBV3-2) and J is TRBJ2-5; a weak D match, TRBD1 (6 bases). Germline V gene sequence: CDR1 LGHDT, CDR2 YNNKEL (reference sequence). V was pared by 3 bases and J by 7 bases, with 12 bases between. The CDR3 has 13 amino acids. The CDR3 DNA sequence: TGTGCCAGCAGCCATCTGGAAGGGGGGACCCAGTACTTC. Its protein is CASSHLEGGTQYF.

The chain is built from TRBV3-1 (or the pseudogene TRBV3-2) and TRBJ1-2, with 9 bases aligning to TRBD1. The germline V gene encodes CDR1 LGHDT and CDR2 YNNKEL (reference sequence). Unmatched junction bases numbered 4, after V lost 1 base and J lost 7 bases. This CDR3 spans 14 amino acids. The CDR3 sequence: CASSQVGQGSGYTF. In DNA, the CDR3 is TGTGCCAGCAGCCAAGTCGGACAGGGGTCTGGCTACACCTTC.

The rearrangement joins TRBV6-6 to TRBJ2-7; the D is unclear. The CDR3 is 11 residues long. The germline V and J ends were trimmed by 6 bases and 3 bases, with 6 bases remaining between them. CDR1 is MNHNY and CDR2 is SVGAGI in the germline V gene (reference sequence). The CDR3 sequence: CASSQLYEQYF. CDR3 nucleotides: TGTGCCAGCAGCCAACTCTACGAGCAGTACTTC.

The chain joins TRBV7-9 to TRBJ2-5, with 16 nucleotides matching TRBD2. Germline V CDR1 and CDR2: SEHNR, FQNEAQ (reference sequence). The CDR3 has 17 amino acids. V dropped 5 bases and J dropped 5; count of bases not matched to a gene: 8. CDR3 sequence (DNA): TGTGCCAGCAGCCCCGGGACTAGCGGGGGGGACTACGAGACCCAGTACTTC. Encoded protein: CASSPGTSGGDYETQYF. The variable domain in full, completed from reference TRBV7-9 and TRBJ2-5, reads DTGVSQNPRHKITKRGQNVTFRCDPISEHNRLYWYRQTLGQGPEFLTYFQNEAQLEKSRLLSDRFSAERPKGSFSTLEIQRTEQGDSAMYLCASSPGTSGGDYETQYFGPGTRLLVL.